These T cell receptor beta chains were read from a single sample in a study of beta chain features in type 1 diabetes. Here immunoSEQ multiplex PCR was the method, and the copy in TCRdb shows in-frame clones only, minus some. The profile shows around 650,000 clones, 12% of them singletons. Sequencing was done on a sample of naive CD4+ T cells from blood. The receptors were gathered from a man between 25 and 39 years old with type 1 diabetes. CDR3s include the opening cysteine and the closing phenylalanine or tryptophan. Fields, in order: D gene, J gene, clone size, V gene, CDR3 protein, CDR3 DNA. D genes are given only for firm matches. The listing skips clone size in some rows; elsewhere it reads once, few, many or a size class.

>-|TRBJ1-1|few|TRBV7-2
CASSLDPQNTEAFF
TGTGCCAGCAGCTTAGATCCCCAGAACACTGAAGCTTTCTTT
>-|TRBJ1-4|-|TRBV29-1
CSVQRGGEKLFF
TGCAGCGTTCAGAGGGGTGGTGAAAAACTGTTTTTT
>-|TRBJ2-5|-|TRBV7-2
CASSFQGGGQETQYF
TGTGCCAGCAGCTTTCAGGGGGGTGGTCAAGAGACCCAGTACTTC
>-|TRBJ1-2|-|TRBV4-3
CASSQQRTDFGGYTF
TGCGCCAGCAGCCAACAGCGGACAGATTTTGGTGGCTACACCTTC
>-|TRBJ2-7|few|TRBV6-5
CASSYLAGKGYEQYF
TGTGCCAGCAGTTACTTGGCAGGAAAGGGCTACGAGCAGTACTTC
>TRBD1|TRBJ2-7|few|TRBV5-1
CASSPGQATPYYEQYF
TGCGCCAGCAGCCCGGGACAGGCGACACCCTATTACGAGCAGTACTTC
>-|TRBJ2-1|-|TRBV5-4
CASTPRPGHGELFF
TGTGCCAGCACCCCACGCCCGGGACACGGGGAATTGTTCTTC
>-|TRBJ2-1|-|TRBV7-2
CASSPGVDYNEQFF
TGTGCCAGCAGCCCAGGGGTTGATTACAATGAGCAGTTCTTC
>TRBD1|TRBJ2-3|-|TRBV29-1
CSVVTGEAPDTQYF
TGCAGCGTTGTAACAGGGGAAGCCCCAGATACGCAGTATTTT
>TRBD1|TRBJ2-5|-|TRBV9
CASSSGQGAGTQYF
TGTGCCAGCAGCTCCGGACAGGGGGCCGGGACCCAGTACTTC
>-|TRBJ1-1|few|TRBV14
CASSQEVNRQNTEAFF
TGTGCCAGCAGCCAAGAAGTGAACCGCCAGAACACTGAAGCTTTCTTT
>TRBD1|TRBJ2-5|few|TRBV29-1
CSVGAGGETQYF
TGCAGCGTCGGGGCAGGGGGAGAGACCCAGTACTTC
>-|TRBJ2-2|-|TRBV2
CASRDNYGELFF
TGTGCCAGCCGTGATAACTACGGGGAGCTGTTTTTT
>-|TRBJ1-3|-|TRBV19
CASSNEGSSGNTIYF
TGTGCCAGTAGTAACGAGGGGAGTTCTGGAAACACCATATATTTT
>TRBD1|TRBJ1-2|-|TRBV29-1
CTGQGSDGYTF
TGCACCGGACAGGGTTCGGATGGCTACACCTTC
>TRBD1|TRBJ1-5|few|TRBV15
CATSTYTGTVSNQPQHF
TGTGCCACCAGCACATATACCGGGACAGTTAGCAATCAGCCCCAGCATTTT
>-|TRBJ1-2|-|TRBV6-5
CASTSGDYGYTF
TGTGCCAGCACCTCTGGGGACTATGGCTACACCTTC
>-|TRBJ2-3|few|TRBV6-1
CASSEQHPEGVTSDTQYF
TGTGCCAGCAGTGAACAACACCCCGAGGGAGTCACATCAGATACGCAGTATTTT
>-|TRBJ1-2|few|TRBV7-2
CASSPFGGNYGYTF
TGTGCCAGCAGCCCGTTTGGAGGCAACTATGGCTACACCTTC
>-|TRBJ2-2|-|TRBV25-1
CASSESPTGKLFF
TGTGCCAGCAGTGAATCCCCGACGGGGAAGCTGTTTTTT
>-|TRBJ2-3|few|TRBV28
CASSPVGGGISVGYF
-
>-|TRBJ1-1|few|TRBV29-1
CSVEAFTSNTEAFF
TGCAGCGTTGAAGCATTCACAAGCAACACTGAAGCTTTCTTT
>TRBD1|TRBJ2-4|few|TRBV11-2
CASSQWTGSKNIQYF
TGTGCCAGCAGCCAGTGGACAGGGTCTAAAAACATTCAGTACTTC
>TRBD1|TRBJ1-1|-|TRBV7-8
CASSRQVQGVRTEAFF
TGTGCCAGCAGCCGGCAGGTGCAGGGGGTAAGGACTGAAGCTTTCTTT
>-|TRBJ1-2|few|TRBV2
CASSPGPQGGYTF
TGTGCCAGCAGTCCCGGGCCCCAAGGGGGCTACACCTTC
>-|TRBJ2-2|few|TRBV9
CASSVREMGNTGELFF
TGTGCCAGCAGCGTCAGGGAAATGGGGAACACCGGGGAGCTGTTTTTT
>TRBD2|TRBJ2-3|few|TRBV5-1
CASSVGLAGSTDTQYF
TGCGCCAGCAGCGTGGGACTAGCGGGGTCCACAGATACGCAGTATTTT
>-|TRBJ1-1|-|TRBV5-1
CASSLEGVNTEAFF
TGCGCCAGCAGCTTGGAGGGAGTGAACACTGAAGCTTTCTTT
>-|TRBJ2-3|-|TRBV5-1
CASSHRGADTQYF
TGCGCCAGCAGCCACCGGGGTGCAGATACGCAGTATTTT
>-|TRBJ1-6|-|TRBV20-1
CSAIGGSPLHF
TGCAGTGCCATAGGAGGGTCACCCCTCCACTTT
>-|TRBJ1-1|few|TRBV2
CASRTERNTEAFF
TGTGCCAGCAGGACGGAGAGGAACACTGAAGCTTTCTTT
>-|TRBJ1-1|-|TRBV7-3
CASSLLEGTEAFF
TGTGCCAGCAGCTTATTAGAGGGCACTGAAGCTTTCTTT
>-|TRBJ1-2|-|TRBV7-2
CASTLRGDYGYTF
TGTGCCAGCACCCTACGGGGTGACTATGGCTACACCTTC
>TRBD1|TRBJ1-4|-|TRBV5-8
CASVRYSGQPEKLFF
TGTGCCAGCGTACGATACTCGGGACAGCCCGAAAAACTGTTTTTT
>-|TRBJ1-5|-|TRBV6-1
CASSGQKGNNQPQHF
TGTGCCAGCAGTGGGCAAAAGGGCAACAATCAGCCCCAGCATTTT
>-|TRBJ2-3|-|TRBV5-1
CASSLAGGDHTDTQYF
TGCGCCAGCAGCTTGGCCGGAGGGGATCACACAGATACGCAGTATTTT
>TRBD2|TRBJ2-1|-|TRBV7-2
CASSLRLAGENNEQFF
TGTGCCAGCAGCCTCAGACTAGCGGGGGAAAACAATGAGCAGTTCTTC
>-|TRBJ1-5|few|TRBV2
CASSDGSQGNQPQHF
TGTGCCAGCAGTGATGGCAGTCAGGGCAATCAGCCCCAGCATTTT
>-|TRBJ1-4|few|TRBV4-1
CASSPPGGSVGEKLFF
TGCGCCAGCAGCCCCCCCGGAGGGAGTGTCGGTGAAAAACTGTTTTTT
>-|TRBJ2-5|few|TRBV2
CASTLNQETQYF
TGTGCCAGCACCCTGAACCAAGAGACCCAGTACTTC
>TRBD1|TRBJ2-3|few|TRBV4-3
CASSRTGDSTDTQYF
TGCGCCAGCAGCCGGACAGGGGATTCCACAGATACGCAGTATTTT